A single sample is the source of the 13 T cell receptor beta chains below, sequenced in a study of cytomegalovirus exposure and HLA in healthy donors. PCR used 60 Vbeta primers and 13 Jbeta primers. Only in-frame clones appear in the TCRdb table, and some are missing; sequencing was by immunoSEQ multiplex PCR. The sample lists 150,000 to 200,000 clones, around 83% seen once, with over 4% in the top ten. Sequences were obtained from PBMCs. Every receptor here comes from a man in his fifties in good health and CMV-seropositive.

V usage is TRBV27 and J usage is TRBJ2-7; TRBD1 matches 8 bases. CDR1 is MNHEY and CDR2 is SMNVEV in the germline V gene (reference sequence). CDR3 size: 14 residues. J was trimmed by 6 bases and V by 2 bases; bases with no gene match: 6. The CDR3, as DNA: TGTGCCAGCAGTTTAGCACGACAGGGGAGCGAGCAGTACTTC. This sequence encodes CASSLARQGSEQYF.

The chain employs TRBV10-1 and TRBJ2-7; the match to TRBD1 covers 7 bases. This CDR3 region has 13 residues. From germline, CDR1 is WNHNN and CDR2 SYGVQD (reference sequence). The V segment lost 4 bases and the J segment 3 bases; nucleotides outside the gene matches: 3. CDR3 sequence reads: CASSAGQIYEQYF. CDR3 sequence (DNA): TGCGCCAGCAGTGCGGGACAGATCTACGAGCAGTACTTC.

The genes are TRBV7-8 and TRBJ2-2; D is unresolved. The length of the CDR3 is 14 residues. The V and J ends lost 0 bases and 4 bases respectively, with 6 bases between them. Looked up from germline, CDR1 is SGHVS and CDR2 is FQNEAQ. The CDR3 bases are TGTGCCAGCAGCTTAGCCCTAGGCACCGGGGAGCTGTTTTTT. The encoded protein is CASSLALGTGELFF.

The chain uses TRBV14 and TRBJ2-7; TRBD2 matches 10 bases. The CDR3 runs 13 residues. After removal of 1 base from V and 12 bases from J, the junction contained 6 bases not matched to a gene. CDR1 and CDR2 from the germline V gene are SGHDN and FVKESK. The CDR3 reads CASSQVAGGPVYF. CDR3 nucleotide sequence: TGTGCCAGCAGCCAAGTAGCGGGGGGCCCTGTGTACTTC.

The chain employs TRBV7-3 and TRBJ2-3; 14 nucleotides match TRBD2. Trimming removed 5 bases from V and 6 bases from J; junction bases left unmatched: 4. The CDR3 spans 15 residues. Germline CDR1 and CDR2: SGHTA and FQGTGA. CDR3 residues: CASSMTSGGADTQYF. Here the CDR3 DNA reads TGTGCCAGCAGCATGACTAGCGGGGGGGCGGATACGCAGTATTTT.

J is TRBJ2-7 and V is TRBV5-1; 8 nucleotides align to TRBD2. Trimming at V came to 0 bases and at J to 5 bases, leaving 7 bases not matched to a gene. The CDR3 has 15 residues. The germline V gene encodes CDR1 SGHRS and CDR2 YFSETQ. The CDR3 bases are TGCGCCAGCAGCTTGGCCGTCGGGAGGGCTCACGAGCAGTACTTC. This sequence encodes CASSLAVGRAHEQYF.

The gene calls are TRBV4-1 and TRBJ2-3; D unresolved. From germline, CDR1 is MGHRA and CDR2 YSYEKL. The CDR3 runs 16 residues. V was trimmed by 0 bases and J by 0 bases, leaving 10 bases between them. CDR3 in amino acids: CASSQDWSGSTDTQYF. In DNA form, the CDR3 reads TGCGCCAGCAGCCAAGATTGGTCAGGTAGCACAGATACGCAGTATTTT.

This rearrangement joins TRBV29-1 to TRBJ2-1, with TRBD1 identical over 10 bases. CDR3 length equals 14 residues. The ends lost 5 bases at V and 4 bases at J; junction bases unmatched: 5. The germline gives CDR1 SQVTM, CDR2 ANQGSEA. The CDR3 here is CSVLRDRGYNEQFF. CDR3 sequence (DNA): TGCAGCGTTCTCCGGGACAGGGGATACAATGAGCAGTTCTTC.

This chain joins TRBV5-6 and TRBJ2-3, with D maybe TRBD2 (5 bases). Germline loops: CDR1 SGHDT, CDR2 YYEEEE. This CDR3 spans 15 amino acids. V shed 0 bases and J shed 2 bases, with 10 bases lying between them. CDR3 bases: TGTGCCAGCAGCTTGGGGACGGGATACACAGATACGCAGTATTTT. Its protein product is CASSLGTGYTDTQYF. The full variable domain, its missing parts supplied by reference TRBV5-6 and TRBJ2-3, is DAGVTQSPTHLIKTRGQQVTLRCSPKSGHDTVSWYQQALGQGPQFIFQYYEEEERQRGNFPDRFSGHQFPNYSSELNVNALLLGDSALYLCASSLGTGYTDTQYFGPGTRLTVL.

The V call is TRBV27, the J call TRBJ1-1, with 7 bases matching TRBD1. Looked up from germline, CDR1 is MNHEY and CDR2 is SMNVEV (reference sequence). This CDR3 region has 17 residues. The J segment lost 1 base and the V segment lost 4 bases, leaving 12 bases of the junction unmatched. CDR3 sequence reads: CASSSTGLTLENTEAFF. The DNA of the CDR3 is TGTGCCAGCAGTTCGACAGGGCTAACCCTGGAGAACACTGAAGCTTTCTTT.

In this sample, this clone turned up once. The chain employs TRBV28 and TRBJ2-7, with 13 bases matching TRBD2. The V gene's germline CDR1 is MDHEN and CDR2 SYDVKM. V dropped 6 bases and J dropped 1; count of bases not matched to a gene: 3. The CDR3 loop spans 15 amino acids. CDR3: CASRPTSGGSYEQYF. For the CDR3, the DNA is TGTGCCAGCAGACCGACTAGCGGGGGGTCCTACGAGCAGTACTTC.

The chain recombines TRBV15 with TRBJ1-6; 10 nucleotides align to TRBD1. This CDR3 has 17 amino acids. With 6 bases clipped from V and 2 bases from J, the junction kept 7 bases outside the gene matches. CDR1 LNHNV and CDR2 YYDKDF come from the germline V gene (reference sequence). The CDR3 region is CATSSRQGATYNSPLHF. CDR3 sequence (DNA): TGTGCCACCAGTAGCCGACAGGGGGCTACCTATAATTCACCCCTCCACTTT.

The V gene is TRBV5-5, the J gene TRBJ2-5; D uncertain. CDR1 is SGHKS and CDR2 is YYEKEE in the germline V gene (reference sequence). The CDR3 spans 11 residues. V was cut by 5 bases and J by 1 base, with 3 bases left in between. The CDR3 region has the DNA TGTGCCAGCAGTATCCAAGAGACCCAGTACTTC. Protein product: CASSIQETQYF. The whole variable domain, filled in from reference TRBV5-5 and TRBJ2-5, reads DAGVTQSPTHLIKTRGQQVTLRCSPISGHKSVSWYQQVLGQGPQFIFQYYEKEERGRGNFPDRFSARQFPNYSSELNVNALLLGDSALYLCASSIQETQYFGPGTRLLVL.